These 26 T cell receptor beta chains originate from one sample sequenced in a study of T cell responses to AZD1222 COVID-19 vaccine. Measured with immunoSEQ multiplex PCR; TCRdb has only the in-frame clones, and not every one. The data contain under 150,000 clones, 92% of them singletons. Sequences were derived from peripheral blood, sampled 28 days after the second AZD1222 dose. Receptor source: an adult who received the AZD1222 COVID-19 vaccine.

The rearrangement uses TRBV28 and TRBJ1-5; 9 bases are a match to TRBD1. Per germline, CDR1 MDHEN and CDR2 SYDVKM. V lost 4 bases, J lost 4 bases, and 5 bases stayed unmatched. The CDR3 is 15 residues long. CDR3 in amino acids: CASSSGTGRNQPQHF. The DNA of the CDR3 is TGTGCCAGCAGTTCTGGGACAGGGAGGAATCAGCCCCAGCATTTT. Full variable domain (missing parts from reference TRBV28 and TRBJ1-5): DVKVTQSSRYLVKRTGEKVFLECVQDMDHENMFWYRQDPGLGLRLIYFSYDVKMKEKGDIPEGYSVSREKKERFSLILESASTNQTSMYLCASSSGTGRNQPQHFGDGTRLSIL.

The gene calls are TRBV10-3 and TRBJ1-5; D not resolved. Trimming cost V 8 bases and J 3 bases, with 8 bases left between them. Germline CDR1 ENHRY, CDR2 SYGVKD. The CDR3 has 12 residues. The CDR3 loop reads CAIGGPNQPQHF. As DNA, the CDR3 is TGTGCCATCGGTGGGCCCAATCAGCCCCAGCATTTT.

The chain combines TRBV19 with TRBJ2-6; 9 nucleotides agree with TRBD1. Germline-derived CDR1 and CDR2 are LNHDA and SQIVND (reference sequence). CDR3 length: 12 residues. V was pared by 6 bases and J by 12 bases, with 3 bases of the junction left unmatched. For the CDR3, the DNA is TGTGCCAGTAGACAGGGGGCTGGCGTCCTGACTTTC. It specifies CASRQGAGVLTF.

This chain connects TRBV6-4 to TRBJ1-6; no firm D call. Trimming pared 5 bases from V and 0 bases from J, leaving 8 bases between. Germline values: CDR1 MRHNA, CDR2 SNTAGT. CDR3 length: 15 amino acids. Written as DNA, the CDR3 is TGTGCCAGCAGTCCCAGGAGCTCCTATAATTCACCCCTCCACTTT. It yields the protein CASSPRSSYNSPLHF.

The chain links TRBV29-1 to TRBJ1-1; the D is unclear. CDR1 SQVTM and CDR2 ANQGSEA come from the germline V gene. This CDR3 has 15 amino acids. V dropped 0 bases and J dropped 2 bases, with 13 bases sitting between them. CDR3 loop: CSVEDPANGNTEAFF. The CDR3 DNA sequence: TGCAGCGTTGAAGATCCGGCAAACGGAAACACTGAAGCTTTCTTT. Drawing the rest from reference TRBV29-1 and TRBJ1-1, the complete variable domain is SAVISQKPSRDICQRGTSLTIQCQVDSQVTMMFWYRQQPGQSLTLIATANQGSEATYESGFVIDKFPISRPNLTFSTLTVSNMSPEDSSIYLCSVEDPANGNTEAFFGQGTRLTVV.

This clone has just one count. The V call is TRBV6-6, the J call TRBJ1-6; D is undetermined. The CDR3 extends over 12 amino acids. Deletions cut 6 bases from V and 7 bases from J, with 7 bases between. The germline V gene has CDR1 MNHNY and CDR2 SVGAGI (reference sequence). The CDR3 is CASRLANSPLHF. The CDR3, as DNA: TGTGCCAGCAGGCTGGCCAATTCACCCCTCCACTTT.

This chain connects TRBV4-2 to TRBJ1-2; the D gene is possibly TRBD1 (6 bases). CDR1 LGHNA and CDR2 YNFKEQ come from the germline V gene. The CDR3 has 15 amino acids. Trimming cost V 0 bases and J 3 bases, with 11 bases left between them. The CDR3 is CASSQDRGGYYGYTF. The CDR3 DNA is TGTGCCAGCAGCCAAGATAGGGGGGGCTACTATGGCTACACCTTC.

Comment on this clone: Other DNA sequences within the sample encode an identical CDR3. The rearrangement joins TRBV6-4 to TRBJ1-1; TRBD1 aligns across 9 bases. Germline lookup yields CDR1 MRHNA and CDR2 SNTAGT. The CDR3 loop spans 14 amino acids. V trimming: 5 bases; J trimming: 1 base; junction bases outside the gene matches: 2. CDR3 region: CASSPGQGNTEAFF. In DNA, the CDR3 is TGTGCCAGCAGTCCGGGACAGGGGAACACTGAAGCTTTCTTT.

This chain uses TRBV28 with TRBJ2-3; no reliable D call. The germline V gene encodes CDR1 MDHEN and CDR2 SYDVKM. The CDR3 runs 11 residues. V was shortened by 6 bases and J by 2 bases, with 3 bases between the two germline ends. CDR3 in DNA: TGTGCCAGCAGATACACAGATACGCAGTATTTT. Its translation is CASRYTDTQYF.

The rearrangement links TRBV29-1 to TRBJ2-1; 8 positions match TRBD2. Germline V CDR1 and CDR2: SQVTM, ANQGSEA. The trim removed 3 bases at V and 6 bases at J, leaving 13 bases unmatched. The CDR3 totals 16 residues. In nucleotides, the CDR3 is TGCAGCGTTGACGGTGGGCGGGGGACTAGTCTCAATGAGCAGTTCTTC. Amino acid sequence: CSVDGGRGTSLNEQFF.

The rearrangement links TRBV27 to TRBJ2-1; TRBD2 aligns across 7 bases. Germline assignment: CDR1 MNHEY and CDR2 SMNVEV (reference sequence). The CDR3 runs to 17 residues. V was pared by 2 bases and J by 2 bases, with 9 bases of the junction left unmatched. CDR3 sequence: CASSLVSGPHTYNEQFF. In nucleotides, the CDR3 is TGTGCCAGCAGTTTAGTTAGCGGGCCTCATACCTACAATGAGCAGTTCTTC.

J is TRBJ1-4 and V is TRBV27, with a weak D call TRBD1 (5 bases). Germline values: CDR1 MNHEY, CDR2 SMNVEV (reference sequence). The CDR3 is 14 residues long. V was cut by 6 bases and J by 4 bases, with 12 bases left in between. CDR3 region: CASSEEGLNEKLFF. The CDR3, as DNA: TGTGCCAGCAGCGAGGAGGGGCTTAATGAAAAACTGTTTTTT.

The V and J genes are TRBV7-6 and TRBJ1-6; D call uncertain. CDR3 length: 17 residues. Germline CDR1 SGHVS, CDR2 FNYEAQ. Trimming removed 5 bases at V and 6 bases at J, with 20 bases between. CDR3 DNA sequence: TGTGCCAGCAGCATCAAGCTAGGGAGAAGGAGTAATTCACCCCTCCACTTT. Amino acids: CASSIKLGRRSNSPLHF.

The chain has TRBV27 and TRBJ2-2; TRBD2 matches at 8 bases. Trimming cost V 5 bases and J 7 bases; bases outside gene matches: 15. Germline values: CDR1 MNHEY, CDR2 SMNVEV (reference sequence). This CDR3 has 17 residues. In DNA form, the CDR3 reads TGTGCCAGCAGTCCTACTGGACTCGGGAGGGGGATCGGGGAGCTGTTTTTT. Amino acids: CASSPTGLGRGIGELFF.

The CDR3 nucleotides are TGTGCCAGCAGTTTACCCTCCCTGGGGAGCACTGAAGCTTTCTTT. Protein product: CASSLPSLGSTEAFF. The chain joins TRBV6-5 to TRBJ1-1; D remains ambiguous. There are 15 residues in the CDR3. With 4 bases removed from V and 4 bases from J, the gap between germline ends came to 16 bases. The germline V gene has CDR1 MNHEY and CDR2 SVGAGI.

The chain is built from TRBV4-1 and TRBJ1-4; 8 bases agree with TRBD1. This CDR3 is 17 amino acids long. The germline CDR1 and CDR2 sequences are MGHRA and YSYEKL. The V gene end was trimmed by 4 bases and the J gene end by 2 bases; junction bases not matched to a gene: 9. The CDR3 loop reads CASSLPPGGLTNEKLFF. In DNA form, the CDR3 reads TGCGCCAGCAGCCTTCCCCCAGGGGGCTTGACTAATGAAAAACTGTTTTTT.

The J gene is TRBJ1-1, the V gene TRBV9, with a weak D call TRBD1 (5 bases). Trimming took off 4 bases at V and 1 base at J, with 14 bases between the two ends. Germline CDR1 reads SGDLS; CDR2 reads YYNGEE. The CDR3 is 15 amino acids. CDR3 loop: CASSTSGAGNTEAFF. CDR3 sequence (DNA): TGTGCCAGCAGCACCTCTGGGGCCGGGAACACTGAAGCTTTCTTT.

The chain employs TRBV19 and TRBJ1-5; D not resolved. CDR1 is LNHDA and CDR2 is SQIVND in the germline V gene (reference sequence). The CDR3 is 13 amino acids. Between the trimmed V and J ends, which lost 2 bases and 3 bases, there was a span of 5 bases. The CDR3 sequence is CASSIQDNQPQHF. The CDR3 DNA is TGTGCCAGTAGTATACAGGACAATCAGCCCCAGCATTTT.

Comments on this clone: The sample contains more than one DNA sequence encoding this CDR3. The V and J genes are TRBV7-9 and TRBJ1-4; D might be TRBD1 (5 bases). V gave up 5 bases and J gave up 2 bases, with 12 bases separating them. CDR3 length: 15 amino acids. Germline-derived CDR1 and CDR2 are SEHNR and FQNEAQ (reference sequence). CDR3 loop: CASSRDRGTNEKLFF. CDR3 bases: TGTGCCAGCAGCAGAGACCGGGGGACTAATGAAAAACTGTTTTTT.

This chain joins TRBV6-5 and TRBJ2-2; TRBD2 matches at 9 bases. J lost 2 bases, V lost 10 bases, and 8 bases had no gene match. The germline V gene has CDR1 MNHEY and CDR2 SVGAGI. CDR3 length equals 15 residues. As DNA, the CDR3 is TGTGCCACCAACGGACTAGCGCGTAACACCGGGGAGCTGTTTTTT. As protein: CATNGLARNTGELFF.

This chain uses TRBV28 with TRBJ1-1, with 9 bases identical to TRBD1. Trimming cost V 5 bases and J 0 bases; bases outside gene matches: 4. The V gene's germline CDR1 is MDHEN and CDR2 SYDVKM. This CDR3 has 15 amino acids. Here the CDR3 DNA reads TGTGCCAGCAGTCCACGGACAGGGGTGAACACTGAAGCTTTCTTT. Translation: CASSPRTGVNTEAFF.

The gene calls are TRBV6-5 and TRBJ1-2; TRBD1 might be the D (5 bases). The CDR3 has 14 amino acids. Germline V lookup: CDR1 MNHEY, CDR2 SVGAGI. With 0 bases removed from V and 8 bases from J, the gap between germline ends came to 13 bases. CDR3 residues: CASSYSSRVGGYTF. Here the CDR3 DNA reads TGTGCCAGCAGTTACTCGAGCAGGGTGGGCGGCTACACCTTC.

The rearrangement links TRBV6-6 to TRBJ2-5; 7 bases match TRBD1. From germline, CDR1 is MNHNY and CDR2 SVGAGI (reference sequence). This CDR3 region has 15 residues. V was pared by 6 bases and J by 6 bases, with 13 bases of the junction left unmatched. The CDR3 sequence is CASRLGQNNPKTQYF. The DNA for the CDR3 is TGTGCCAGCAGATTGGGACAGAATAACCCCAAGACCCAGTACTTC.

The chain employs TRBV29-1 and TRBJ2-3; D might be TRBD2 (5 bases). V was trimmed by 4 bases and J by 0 bases, leaving 17 bases between them. This CDR3 spans 16 amino acids. Germline V gene lookup returns CDR1 SQVTM and CDR2 ANQGSEA. CDR3 DNA: TGCAGCGTTGTATTTTTACGGGGAGCGAGCACAGATACGCAGTATTTT. This sequence encodes CSVVFLRGASTDTQYF.

The CDR3 sequence: CATGALGGDTIYF. The CDR3 DNA reads as TGTGCCACAGGGGCCTTGGGGGGAGACACCATATATTTT. The chain links TRBV27 to TRBJ1-3; tentative D call: TRBD1 (6 bases). The length of the CDR3 is 13 residues. Deletions cut 10 bases from V and 8 bases from J, with 18 bases between. Germline V gene sequence: CDR1 MNHEY, CDR2 SMNVEV (reference sequence).

This rearrangement joins TRBV7-3 to TRBJ2-3; possibly TRBD1 for D (6 bases). Trimming cost V 4 bases and J 3 bases, with 8 bases left between them. This CDR3 has 13 amino acids. Germline V gene data show CDR1 as SGHTA and CDR2 as FQGTGA. The CDR3 region has the DNA TGTGCCAGCAGCTCCGACAGGACAGATACGCAGTATTTT. Protein: CASSSDRTDTQYF.